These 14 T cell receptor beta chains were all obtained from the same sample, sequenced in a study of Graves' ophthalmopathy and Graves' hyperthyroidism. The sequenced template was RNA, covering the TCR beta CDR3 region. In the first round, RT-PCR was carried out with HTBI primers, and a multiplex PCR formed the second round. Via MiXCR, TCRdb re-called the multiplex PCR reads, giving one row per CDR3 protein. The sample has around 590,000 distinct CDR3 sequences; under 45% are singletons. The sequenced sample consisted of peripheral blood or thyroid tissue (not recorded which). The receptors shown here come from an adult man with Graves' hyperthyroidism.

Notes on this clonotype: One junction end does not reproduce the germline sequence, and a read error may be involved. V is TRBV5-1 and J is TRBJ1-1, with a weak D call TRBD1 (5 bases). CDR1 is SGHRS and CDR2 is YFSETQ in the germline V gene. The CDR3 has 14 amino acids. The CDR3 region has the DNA TGCGCCAGCAGCTTGGCGGGGGGGAACACTGGAGCTTTCTTT. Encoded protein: CASSLAGGNTGAFF. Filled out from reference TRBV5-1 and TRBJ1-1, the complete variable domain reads KAGVTQTPRYLIKTRGQQVTLSCSPISGHRSVSWYQQTPGQGLQFLFEYFSETQRNKGNFPGRFSGRQFSNSRSEMNVSTLELGDSALYLCASSLAGGNTGAFFGQGTRLTVV.

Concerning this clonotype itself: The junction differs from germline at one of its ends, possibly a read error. This CDR3 is CASSLIAGAETQYF. In DNA, the CDR3 is TGTGCCAGCAGCCTCATAGCGGGAGCAGAGACCCAGTACTTC. This chain links TRBV5-1 with TRBJ2-5; TRBD2 agrees at 9 bases. Germline CDR1 is SGHRS and CDR2 is YFSETQ. The CDR3 loop spans 14 amino acids.

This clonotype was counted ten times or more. DNA for the CDR3: TGTGCCAGTAGTATGACTAGCGGGAGGAAAGAGACCCAGTACTTC. Protein sequence: CASSMTSGRKETQYF. The rearrangement uses TRBV19 and TRBJ2-5, with 13 bases fitting TRBD2. This CDR3 contains 15 residues. J gave up 3 bases and V 3 bases, and 1 base lay outside the gene matches. CDR1 is LNHDA, CDR2 SQIVND, per germline (reference sequence).

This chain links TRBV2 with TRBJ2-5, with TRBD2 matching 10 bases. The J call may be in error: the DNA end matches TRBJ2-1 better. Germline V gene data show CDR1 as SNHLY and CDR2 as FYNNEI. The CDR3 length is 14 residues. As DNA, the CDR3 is TGTGCCAGCAGTGAAACTAGCGGGACTGGGGAGCAGTTCTTC. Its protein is CASSETSGTGEQFF.

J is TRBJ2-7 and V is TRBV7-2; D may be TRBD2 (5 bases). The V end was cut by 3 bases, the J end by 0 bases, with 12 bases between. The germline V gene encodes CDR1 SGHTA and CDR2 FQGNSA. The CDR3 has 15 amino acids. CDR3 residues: CASSLGVVYSYEQYF. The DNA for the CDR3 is TGTGCCAGCAGCTTGGGAGTCGTATACTCCTACGAGCAGTACTTC. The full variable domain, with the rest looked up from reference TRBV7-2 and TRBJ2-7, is GAGVSQSPSNKVTEKGKDVELRCDPISGHTALYWYRQSLGQGLEFLIYFQGNSAPDKSGLPSDRFSAERTGGSVSTLTIQRTQQEDSAVYLCASSLGVVYSYEQYFGPGTRLTVT.

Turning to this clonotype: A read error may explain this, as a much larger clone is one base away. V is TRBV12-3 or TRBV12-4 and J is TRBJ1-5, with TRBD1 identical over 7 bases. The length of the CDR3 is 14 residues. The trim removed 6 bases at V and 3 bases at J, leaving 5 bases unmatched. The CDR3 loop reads CASRLTGTNQPQHF. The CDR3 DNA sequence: TGTGCCAGCAGGCTGACAGGGACCAATCAGCCCCAGCATTTT.

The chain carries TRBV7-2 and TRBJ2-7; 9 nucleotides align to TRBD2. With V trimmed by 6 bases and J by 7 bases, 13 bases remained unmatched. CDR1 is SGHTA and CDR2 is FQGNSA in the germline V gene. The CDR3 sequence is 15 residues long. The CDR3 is CASSQIAGDDNEQYF. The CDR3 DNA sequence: TGTGCCAGCAGTCAAATAGCGGGAGATGACAATGAGCAGTACTTC.

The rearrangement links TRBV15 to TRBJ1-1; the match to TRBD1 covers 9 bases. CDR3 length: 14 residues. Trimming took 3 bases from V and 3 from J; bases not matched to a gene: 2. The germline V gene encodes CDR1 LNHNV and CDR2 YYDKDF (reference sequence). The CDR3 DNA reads TGTGCCACCAGCAGGGGACAGGGCTACACTGAAGCTTTCTTT. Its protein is CATSRGQGYTEAFF.

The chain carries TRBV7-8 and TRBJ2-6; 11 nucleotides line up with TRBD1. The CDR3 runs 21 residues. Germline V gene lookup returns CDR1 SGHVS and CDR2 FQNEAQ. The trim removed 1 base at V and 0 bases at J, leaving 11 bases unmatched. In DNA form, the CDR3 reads TGTGCCAGCAGCTTAGGTTGGCTAGCGGGACAGGGGGGCTCTGGGGCCAACGTCCTGACTTTC. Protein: CASSLGWLAGQGGSGANVLTF.

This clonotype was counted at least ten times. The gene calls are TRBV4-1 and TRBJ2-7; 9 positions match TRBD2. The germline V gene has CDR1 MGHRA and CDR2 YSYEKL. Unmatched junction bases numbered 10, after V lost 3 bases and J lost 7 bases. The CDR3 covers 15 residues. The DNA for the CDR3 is TGCGCCAGCAGCCACCCTAGCGGGGTAAAACGGGAGCAGTACTTC. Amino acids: CASSHPSGVKREQYF.

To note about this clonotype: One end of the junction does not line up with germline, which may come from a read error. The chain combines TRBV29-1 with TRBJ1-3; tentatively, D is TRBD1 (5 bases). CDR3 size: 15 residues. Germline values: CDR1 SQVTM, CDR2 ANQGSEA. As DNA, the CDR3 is TGCAGCGTTTTAGAAGGTCGGGACTATGGCTACACCTTATATTTT. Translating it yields CSVLEGRDYGYTLYF. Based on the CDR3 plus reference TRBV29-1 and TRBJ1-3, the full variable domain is SAVISQKPSRDICQRGTSLTIQCQVDSQVTMMFWYRQQPGQSLTLIATANQGSEATYESGFVIDKFPISRPNLTFSTLTVSNMSPEDSSIYLCSVLEGRDYGYTLYFGEGSWLTVV.

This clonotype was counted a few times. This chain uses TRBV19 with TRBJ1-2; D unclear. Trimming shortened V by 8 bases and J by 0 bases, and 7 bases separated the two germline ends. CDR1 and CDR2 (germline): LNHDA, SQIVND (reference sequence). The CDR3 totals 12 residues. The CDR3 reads CASSTSNYGYTF. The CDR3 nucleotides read TGTGCCAGTTCGACGTCTAACTATGGCTACACCTTC.

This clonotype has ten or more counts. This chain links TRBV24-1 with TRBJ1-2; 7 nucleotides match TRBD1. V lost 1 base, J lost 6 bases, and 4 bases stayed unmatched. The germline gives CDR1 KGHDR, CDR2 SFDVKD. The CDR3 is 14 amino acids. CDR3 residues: CATSDFPGTDGYTF. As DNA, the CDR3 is TGTGCCACCAGTGATTTTCCCGGGACAGATGGCTACACCTTC.

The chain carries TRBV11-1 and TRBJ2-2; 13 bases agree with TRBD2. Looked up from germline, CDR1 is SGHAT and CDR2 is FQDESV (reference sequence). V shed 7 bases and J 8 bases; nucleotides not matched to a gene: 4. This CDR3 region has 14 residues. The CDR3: CASKGLAGDGELFF. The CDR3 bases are TGTGCCAGCAAAGGACTAGCGGGAGATGGGGAGCTGTTTTTT.